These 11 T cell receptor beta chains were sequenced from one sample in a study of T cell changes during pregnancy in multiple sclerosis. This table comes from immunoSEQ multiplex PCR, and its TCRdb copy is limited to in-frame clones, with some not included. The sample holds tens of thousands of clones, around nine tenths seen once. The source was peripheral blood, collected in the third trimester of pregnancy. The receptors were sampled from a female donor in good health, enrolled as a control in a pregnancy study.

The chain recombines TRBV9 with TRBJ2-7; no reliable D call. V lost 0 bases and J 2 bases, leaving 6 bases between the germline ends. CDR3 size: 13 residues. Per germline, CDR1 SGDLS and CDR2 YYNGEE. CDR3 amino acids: CASSVAPTYEQYF. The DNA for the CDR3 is TGTGCCAGCAGCGTAGCCCCTACCTACGAGCAGTACTTC.

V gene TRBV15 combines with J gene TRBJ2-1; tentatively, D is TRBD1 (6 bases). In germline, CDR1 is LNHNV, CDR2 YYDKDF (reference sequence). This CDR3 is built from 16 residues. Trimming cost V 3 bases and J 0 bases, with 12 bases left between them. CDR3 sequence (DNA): TGTGCCACCAGCAGCAACAGGGCGAGCTCCTACAATGAGCAGTTCTTC. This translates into CATSSNRASSYNEQFF.

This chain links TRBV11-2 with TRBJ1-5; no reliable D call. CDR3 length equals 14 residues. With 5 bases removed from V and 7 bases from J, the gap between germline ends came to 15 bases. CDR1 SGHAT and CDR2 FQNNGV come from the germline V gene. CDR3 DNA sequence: TGTGCCAGCAGCGCCTTGGCGGGGAAGCAGCCCCAGCATTTT. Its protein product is CASSALAGKQPQHF.

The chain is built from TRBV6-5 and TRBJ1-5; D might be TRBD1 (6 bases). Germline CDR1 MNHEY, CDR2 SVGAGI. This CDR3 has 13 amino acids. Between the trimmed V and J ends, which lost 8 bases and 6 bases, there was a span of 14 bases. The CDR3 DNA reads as TGTGCCAGCGCGGGGGCGCCCGGTCAGCCCCAGCATTTT. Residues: CASAGAPGQPQHF.

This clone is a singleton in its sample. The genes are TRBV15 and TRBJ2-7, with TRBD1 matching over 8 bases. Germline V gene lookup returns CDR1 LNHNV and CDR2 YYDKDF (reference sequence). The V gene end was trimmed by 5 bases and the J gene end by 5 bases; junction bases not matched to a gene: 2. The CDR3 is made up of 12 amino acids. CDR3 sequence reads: CATSRTGNEQYF. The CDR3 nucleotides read TGTGCCACCAGCCGGACAGGGAACGAGCAGTACTTC. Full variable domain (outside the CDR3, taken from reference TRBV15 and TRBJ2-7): DAMVIQNPRYQVTQFGKPVTLSCSQTLNHNVMYWYQQKSSQAPKLLFHYYDKDFNNEADTPDNFQSRRPNTSFCFLDIRSPGLGDTAMYLCATSRTGNEQYFGPGTRLTVT.

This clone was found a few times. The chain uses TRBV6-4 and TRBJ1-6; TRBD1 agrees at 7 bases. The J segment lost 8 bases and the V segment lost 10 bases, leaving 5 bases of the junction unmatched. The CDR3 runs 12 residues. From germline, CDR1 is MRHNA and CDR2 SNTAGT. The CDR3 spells CATGTVYSPLHF. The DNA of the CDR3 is TGTGCCACCGGGACAGTATATTCACCCCTCCACTTT.

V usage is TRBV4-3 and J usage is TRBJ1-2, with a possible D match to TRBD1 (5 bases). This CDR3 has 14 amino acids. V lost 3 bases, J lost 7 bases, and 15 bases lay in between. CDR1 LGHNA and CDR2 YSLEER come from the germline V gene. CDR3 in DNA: TGCGCCAGCAGCCATCCCCAGGGAAACGTTGGCTACACCTTC. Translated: CASSHPQGNVGYTF.

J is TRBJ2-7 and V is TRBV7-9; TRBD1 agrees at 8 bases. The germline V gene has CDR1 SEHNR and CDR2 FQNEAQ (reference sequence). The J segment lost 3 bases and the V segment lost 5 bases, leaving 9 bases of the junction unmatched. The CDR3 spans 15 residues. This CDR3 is CASSPGQGVIYEQYF. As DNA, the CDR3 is TGTGCCAGCAGCCCTGGACAGGGCGTCATCTACGAGCAGTACTTC.

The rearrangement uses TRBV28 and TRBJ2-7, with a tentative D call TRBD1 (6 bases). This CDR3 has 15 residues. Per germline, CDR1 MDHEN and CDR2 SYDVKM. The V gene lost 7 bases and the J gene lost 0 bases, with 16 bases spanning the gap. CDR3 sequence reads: CASTRTDIISYEQYF. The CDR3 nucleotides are TGTGCCAGCACTCGGACAGATATTATCTCCTACGAGCAGTACTTC.

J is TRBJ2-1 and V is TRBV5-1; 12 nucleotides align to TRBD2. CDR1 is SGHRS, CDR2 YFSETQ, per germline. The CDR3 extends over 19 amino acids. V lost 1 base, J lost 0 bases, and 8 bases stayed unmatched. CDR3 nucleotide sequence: TGCGCCAGCAGCTTGTCCGCTAGCGGGAGGGCCGTCTCCTACAATGAGCAGTTCTTC. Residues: CASSLSASGRAVSYNEQFF.

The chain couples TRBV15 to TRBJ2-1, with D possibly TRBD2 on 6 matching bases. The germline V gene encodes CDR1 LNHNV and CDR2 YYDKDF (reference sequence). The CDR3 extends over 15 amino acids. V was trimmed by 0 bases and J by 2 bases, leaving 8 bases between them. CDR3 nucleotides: TGTGCCACCAGCAGAGATCGGGAGCCCTACAATGAGCAGTTCTTC. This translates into CATSRDREPYNEQFF.